This T cell receptor beta chain was profiled in a study of blood T cell repertoires in COVID-19. Study details: The United States, Italy and Spain were the sources of the acute and convalescent COVID-19 samples.

Original data processing: Amplification of reference gene primers was used by the study to estimate nucleated cell counts. Data came from immunoSEQ multiplex PCR; TCRdb stores just in-frame clones and leaves some out. The V and J calls and the clone size are those of that table, but D and trimming were determined from the DNA. This table holds 150,000 to 200,000 clones, approximately 85% found once. The CDR3 spans 16 residues. Trimming took off 0 bases at V and 2 bases at J, with 8 bases between the two ends. Germline V gene lookup returns CDR1 LNHNV and CDR2 YYDKDF (reference sequence). The chain couples TRBV15 to TRBJ2-6; D unresolved. Sequenced input: peripheral blood. The TCR originated in a man aged 60 to 75 with acute or convalescent COVID-19. CDR3 protein: CATSRDVDTGANVLTF. The CDR3 coding sequence is TGTGCCACCAGCAGAGATGTAGATACTGGGGCCAACGTCCTGACTTTC.